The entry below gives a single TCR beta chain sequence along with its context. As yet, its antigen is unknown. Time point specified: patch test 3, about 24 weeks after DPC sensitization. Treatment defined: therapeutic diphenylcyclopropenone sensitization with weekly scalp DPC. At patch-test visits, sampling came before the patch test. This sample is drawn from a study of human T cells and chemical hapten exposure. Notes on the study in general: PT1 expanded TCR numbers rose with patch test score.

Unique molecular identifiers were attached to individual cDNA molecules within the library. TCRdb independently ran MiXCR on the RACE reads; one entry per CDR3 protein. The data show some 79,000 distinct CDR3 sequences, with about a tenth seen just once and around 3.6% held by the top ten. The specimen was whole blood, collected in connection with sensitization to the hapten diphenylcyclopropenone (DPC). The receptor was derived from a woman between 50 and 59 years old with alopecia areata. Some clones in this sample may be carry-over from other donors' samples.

The CDR3 DNA sequence: TGCAGCGCGCGGACTCAACCTGAAGCTTTCTTT. This sequence encodes CSARTQPEAFF. The gene calls are TRBV29-1 and TRBJ1-1; D is unresolved. V was shortened by 7 bases and J by 6 bases, with 12 bases between the two germline ends. This CDR3 has 11 amino acids. Germline-derived CDR1 and CDR2 are SQVTM and ANQGSEA. The full variable domain, completed using reference TRBV29-1 and TRBJ1-1, is SAVISQKPSRDICQRGTSLTIQCQVDSQVTMMFWYRQQPGQSLTLIATANQGSEATYESGFVIDKFPISRPNLTFSTLTVSNMSPEDSSIYLCSARTQPEAFFGQGTRLTVV.